Each of the 5 T cell receptor beta chains below was sequenced from the same sample in a study of shared clonotypes between healthy human individuals. The data were produced by immunoSEQ multiplex PCR, yet TCRdb's version contains in-frame clones alone and is incomplete. Of 2,100,000 or so clones in the sample, more than 90% were seen once. Material for sequencing was naive CD4+ T cells sorted from blood. Subset indicated: CD45RA+ positively selected. These receptor sequences come from a man between 18 and 35 years old in good health.

Concerning this clone itself: Different DNA sequences within this sample yield the same CDR3. V gene TRBV5-1 combines with J gene TRBJ1-3; TRBD1 aligns across 7 bases. Germline-derived CDR1 and CDR2 are SGHRS and YFSETQ. The V gene end was trimmed by 0 bases and the J gene end by 4 bases; junction bases not matched to a gene: 7. The CDR3 is made up of 16 amino acids. The CDR3 sequence is CASSLAQGGPGNTIYF. In DNA form, the CDR3 reads TGCGCCAGCAGCTTGGCTCAAGGGGGCCCGGGAAACACCATATATTTT.

The CDR3 protein is CASKRALAGGGQFF. In nucleotides, the CDR3 is TGTGCCAGCAAGAGGGCACTAGCGGGAGGGGGACAGTTCTTC. The V call is TRBV6-6, the J call TRBJ2-1; TRBD2 matches 13 bases. The CDR3 contains 14 residues. The germline CDR1 and CDR2 sequences are MNHNY and SVGAGI (reference sequence). With V trimmed by 7 bases and J by 13 bases, 10 bases remained unmatched.

The chain recombines TRBV10-1 with TRBJ2-5; 9 nucleotides agree with TRBD1. V shed 5 bases and J 5 bases; nucleotides not matched to a gene: 6. Germline CDR1 WNHNN, CDR2 SYGVQD (reference sequence). The CDR3 is 14 residues long. The CDR3 region has the DNA TGCGCCAGCAGTAGGACAGGGGATACGGAGACCCAGTACTTC. Protein product: CASSRTGDTETQYF.

The rearrangement uses TRBV4-2 and TRBJ2-5; D may be TRBD2 (6 bases). Germline assignment: CDR1 LGHNA and CDR2 YNFKEQ. The V end lost 0 bases, the J end lost 3 bases, and 14 bases lay between the germline ends. This CDR3 has 16 residues. DNA for the CDR3: TGTGCCAGCAGCCAAGATGAACTGGGCGGGAAAGAGACCCAGTACTTC. This codes for CASSQDELGGKETQYF.

The V gene is TRBV19, the J gene TRBJ2-2; 14 nucleotides align to TRBD2. Trimming at V came to 4 bases and at J to 3 bases, leaving 10 bases not matched to a gene. This CDR3 has 19 residues. The germline CDR1 and CDR2 sequences are LNHDA and SQIVND (reference sequence). CDR3 in amino acids: CASSRTGTSGRGDTGELFF. The CDR3 DNA reads TGTGCCAGTAGTAGAACCGGGACTAGCGGGAGAGGCGACACCGGGGAGCTGTTTTTT.